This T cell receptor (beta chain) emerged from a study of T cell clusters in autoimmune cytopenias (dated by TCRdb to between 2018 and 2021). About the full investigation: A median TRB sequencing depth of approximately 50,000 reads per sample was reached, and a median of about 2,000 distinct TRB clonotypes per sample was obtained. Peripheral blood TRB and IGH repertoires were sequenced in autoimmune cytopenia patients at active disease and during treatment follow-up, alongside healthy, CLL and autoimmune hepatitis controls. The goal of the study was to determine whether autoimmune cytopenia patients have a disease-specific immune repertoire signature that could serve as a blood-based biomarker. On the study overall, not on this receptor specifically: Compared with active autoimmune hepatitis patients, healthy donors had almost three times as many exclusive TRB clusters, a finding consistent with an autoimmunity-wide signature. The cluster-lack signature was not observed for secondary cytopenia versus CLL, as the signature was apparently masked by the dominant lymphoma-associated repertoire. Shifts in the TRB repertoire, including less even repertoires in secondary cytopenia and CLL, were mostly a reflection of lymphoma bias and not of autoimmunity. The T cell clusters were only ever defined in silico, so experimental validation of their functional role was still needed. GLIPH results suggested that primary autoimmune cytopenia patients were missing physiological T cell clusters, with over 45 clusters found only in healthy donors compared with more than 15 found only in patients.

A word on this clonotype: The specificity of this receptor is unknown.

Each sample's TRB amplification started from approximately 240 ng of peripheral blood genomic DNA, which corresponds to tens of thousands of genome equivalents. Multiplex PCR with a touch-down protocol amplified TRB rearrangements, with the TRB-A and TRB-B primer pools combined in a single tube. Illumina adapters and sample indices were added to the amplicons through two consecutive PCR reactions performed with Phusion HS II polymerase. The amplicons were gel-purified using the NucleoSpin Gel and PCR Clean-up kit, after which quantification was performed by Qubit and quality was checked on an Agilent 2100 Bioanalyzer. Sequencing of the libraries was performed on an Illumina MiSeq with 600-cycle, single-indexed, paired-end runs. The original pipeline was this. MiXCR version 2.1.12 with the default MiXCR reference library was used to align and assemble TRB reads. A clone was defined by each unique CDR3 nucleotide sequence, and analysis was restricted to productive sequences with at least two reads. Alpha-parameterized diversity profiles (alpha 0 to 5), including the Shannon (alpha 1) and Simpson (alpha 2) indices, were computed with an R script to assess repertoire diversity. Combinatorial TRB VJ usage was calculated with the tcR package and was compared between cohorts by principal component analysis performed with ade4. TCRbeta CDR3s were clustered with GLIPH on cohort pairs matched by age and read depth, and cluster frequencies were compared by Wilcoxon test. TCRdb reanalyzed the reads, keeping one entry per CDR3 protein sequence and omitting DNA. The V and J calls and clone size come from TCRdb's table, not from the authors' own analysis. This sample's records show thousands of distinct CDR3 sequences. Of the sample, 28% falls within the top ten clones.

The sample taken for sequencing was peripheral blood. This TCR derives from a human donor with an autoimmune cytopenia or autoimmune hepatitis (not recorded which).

The CDR3 amino acid sequence is: CASRGLAGPTYNEQFF. Recombination linked TRBV11-2 to TRBJ2-1; the TCRdb D gene call, TRBD2, has no DNA to confirm it. From the cysteine through the phenylalanine, the CDR3 covers 16 amino acids. No DNA accompanies this entry. From the germline V gene, CDR1 is SGHAT and CDR2 is FQNNGV.